These 10 T cell receptor beta chains were all obtained from the same sample, sequenced in a study of T cells after yellow fever vaccination. From the 5' RACE reads, TCRdb called clonotypes with MiXCR, one entry per CDR3 protein. Here the sample spans under 150,000 distinct CDR3 sequences, more than 6% being singletons. Specimen: CD4+ T cells sorted from PBMCs, collected 5 days after the yellow fever booster vaccination. These receptors came from a man aged 25-40 years who received the YFV17D yellow fever vaccine.

This clonotype has at least ten counts. V and J are TRBV19 and TRBJ2-1; the D call may be TRBD1 or TRBD2 (5 bases each). With 6 bases removed from V and 2 bases from J, the gap between germline ends came to 20 bases. From germline, CDR1 is LNHDA and CDR2 SQIVND (reference sequence). The CDR3 runs 17 residues. CDR3 bases: TGTGCCAGTAGCCCTACTCCGGGACCCCGAACCTACAATGAGCAGTTCTTC. Amino acids: CASSPTPGPRTYNEQFF.

This clonotype was seen a few times. This chain joins TRBV5-1 and TRBJ2-5; 13 bases line up with TRBD2. Trimming cost V 0 bases and J 4 bases; bases outside gene matches: 15. This CDR3 spans 20 amino acids. Germline lookup yields CDR1 SGHRS and CDR2 YFSETQ. In DNA form, the CDR3 reads TGCGCCAGCAGCTTGGATGGGGGGACTAGCGGGGTACGTGATTCAGAGACCCAGTACTTC. Protein sequence: CASSLDGGTSGVRDSETQYF.

This clonotype was picked up a small number of times. The genes are TRBV7-2 and TRBJ2-1, with a tentative D call TRBD2 (5 bases). Germline CDR1 is SGHTA and CDR2 is FQGNSA. Trimming removed 0 bases at V and 5 bases at J, with 8 bases between. The length of the CDR3 is 14 residues. The CDR3 nucleotides are TGTGCCAGCAGCTTAGCGTGGGGAGACAATGAGCAGTTCTTC. It specifies CASSLAWGDNEQFF.

This clonotype has ten or more counts. The chain recombines TRBV4-2 with TRBJ2-1, with 13 bases matching TRBD2. Germline loops: CDR1 LGHNA, CDR2 YNFKEQ. The CDR3 consists of 20 residues. V dropped 0 bases and J dropped 2; count of bases not matched to a gene: 10. CDR3 loop: CASSQDTSGRGLGTYNEQFF. The CDR3 nucleotides read TGTGCCAGCAGCCAAGATACTAGCGGGAGGGGACTGGGTACCTACAATGAGCAGTTCTTC.

This clonotype was seen at least ten times. The germline gene is not matched at one end of the junction; a read error may be the cause. This chain joins TRBV11-2 and TRBJ2-1, with 10 nucleotides matching TRBD2. This CDR3 region has 15 residues. Germline V gene lookup returns CDR1 SGHAT and CDR2 FQNNGV. The CDR3, as DNA: TGTGCCAGCAGCTTAGAAAACAGCGGGAGGGCGCCCCGGATCTTC. Translated, it gives CASSLENSGRAPRIF.

The sample holds many counts of this clonotype. The chain links TRBV15 to TRBJ2-1; 11 positions agree with TRBD2. CDR3 length: 16 amino acids. Germline V gene sequence: CDR1 LNHNV, CDR2 YYDKDF (reference sequence). V was clipped by 4 bases and J by 10 bases; unmatched bases: 12. DNA of the CDR3: TGTGCCACCAGCATTACTAGCGGGAGTCCCCTCCACGAGCAGTTCTTC. It translates to CATSITSGSPLHEQFF.

This clonotype has ten or more counts. The chain couples TRBV19 to TRBJ2-3; possibly TRBD1 for D (5 bases). The CDR3 length is 12 residues. The germline V gene has CDR1 LNHDA and CDR2 SQIVND (reference sequence). Trimming removed 10 bases from V and 3 bases from J, with 11 bases in between. In DNA, the CDR3 is TGTGCCACCAGGGAAACAACAGATACGCAGTATTTT. It is translated as CATRETTDTQYF.

J is TRBJ2-1 and V is TRBV3-1; 10 bases agree with TRBD2. This CDR3 region has 15 residues. V dropped 2 bases and J dropped 8; count of bases not matched to a gene: 6. Germline-derived CDR1 and CDR2 are LGHDT and YNNKEL (reference sequence). The CDR3 region is CASSQPAGGPHEQFF. The CDR3 DNA reads as TGTGCCAGCAGCCAACCAGCGGGAGGGCCCCATGAGCAGTTCTTC.

This clonotype was detected once. The rearrangement links TRBV12-3 or TRBV12-4 to TRBJ1-1; D not resolved. The CDR3 covers 12 residues. The V gene lost 3 bases and the J gene lost 8 bases, with 10 bases spanning the gap. For the CDR3, the DNA is TGTGCCAGCAGTTTGACTCAAACCGAAGCTTTCTTT. Its protein is CASSLTQTEAFF.

This chain links TRBV6-5 with TRBJ2-7; 11 bases match TRBD2. V shed 6 bases, J shed 3 bases, and the junction held 10 bases outside the gene matches. This CDR3 is built from 16 residues. Germline V gene lookup returns CDR1 MNHEY and CDR2 SVGAGI. CDR3 coding DNA: TGTGCCAGCAGCTCTACTAGCGGGAGAACCCTCTACGAGCAGTACTTC. Translation gives CASSSTSGRTLYEQYF.